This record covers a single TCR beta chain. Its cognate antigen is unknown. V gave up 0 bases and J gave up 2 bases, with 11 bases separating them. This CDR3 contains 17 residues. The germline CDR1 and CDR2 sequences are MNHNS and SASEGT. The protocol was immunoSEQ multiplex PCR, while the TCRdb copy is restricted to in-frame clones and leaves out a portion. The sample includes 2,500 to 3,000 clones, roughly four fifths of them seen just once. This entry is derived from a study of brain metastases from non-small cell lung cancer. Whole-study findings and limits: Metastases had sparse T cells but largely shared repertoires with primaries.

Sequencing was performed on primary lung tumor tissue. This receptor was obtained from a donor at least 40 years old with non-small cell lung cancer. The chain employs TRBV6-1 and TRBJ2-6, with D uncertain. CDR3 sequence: CASSEAGLGTGANVLTF. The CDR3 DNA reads TGTGCCAGCAGTGAAGCGGGTCTGGGCACTGGGGCCAACGTCCTGACTTTC.